These 7 T cell receptor beta chains came from one sample sequenced in a study of response to subunit inactivated influenza vaccine. A single record per CDR3 protein comes from TCRdb applying MiXCR to the RT-PCR reads. This sample has 550,000 to 650,000 distinct CDR3 sequences, with 12% found just once. Source: PBMCs from blood, taken on the day of vaccination. Source of these receptors: a man between 50 and 59 years old who received an inactivated influenza vaccine.

This clonotype has only a few counts. The chain carries TRBV20-1 and TRBJ1-1; D call uncertain. The CDR3 runs 12 residues. CDR1 DFQATT and CDR2 SNEGSKA come from the germline V gene (reference sequence). With 6 bases removed from V and 0 bases from J, the gap between germline ends came to 8 bases. The CDR3 is CSATLLNTEAFF. In DNA, the CDR3 is TGCAGTGCAACCCTCCTGAACACTGAAGCTTTCTTT.

This clonotype was seen only a few times. V and J are TRBV6-1 and TRBJ2-1, with D perhaps TRBD1 or TRBD2 (6 bases each). Trimming took 7 bases from V and 9 from J, leaving 19 bases between them. Germline V gene data show CDR1 as MNHNS and CDR2 as SASEGT. This CDR3 has 14 residues. In nucleotides, the CDR3 is TGTGCCAGCACCTTAGGGGGGATTGGAAGTGAGCAGTTCTTC. Protein product: CASTLGGIGSEQFF.

This clonotype has at least ten counts. The CDR3 region has the DNA TGTGCCAGCAAAGACAGTATGAATCAGCCCCAGCATTTT. It is translated as CASKDSMNQPQHF. V usage is TRBV6-1 and J usage is TRBJ1-5; TRBD1 might be the D (5 bases). The length of the CDR3 is 13 residues. Germline lookup yields CDR1 MNHNS and CDR2 SASEGT. Trimming took 7 bases from V and 4 from J, leaving 11 bases between them.

This clonotype has a count of ten or more. The rearrangement links TRBV25-1 to TRBJ1-1; a possible D gene is TRBD1 (6 bases). The V end was cut by 5 bases, the J end by 6 bases, with 13 bases between. The CDR3 sequence is 13 residues long. Germline CDR1 and CDR2: MGHDK and SYGVNS. The CDR3 reads CASSLGGIAEAFF. CDR3 sequence (DNA): TGTGCCAGCAGTTTAGGGGGGATCGCTGAAGCTTTCTTT.

V usage is TRBV28 and J usage is TRBJ2-5, with TRBD2 matching 10 bases. This CDR3 is built from 22 residues. Germline trimming cut 3 bases from V and 5 bases from J; bases unmatched to any gene: 27. Germline CDR1 reads MDHEN; CDR2 reads SYDVKM. In DNA form, the CDR3 reads TGTGCCAGCAGTTTTGAATTCAGGTCGGTTCGAGCGCTAGCGGGAGAGGAGGAGACCCAGTACTTC. This translates into CASSFEFRSVRALAGEEETQYF.

The chain employs TRBV27 and TRBJ1-1; no clear D. Germline CDR1 and CDR2: MNHEY and SMNVEV (reference sequence). V was cut by 6 bases and J by 5 bases, with 13 bases left in between. CDR3 length: 13 residues. CDR3 amino acids: CASRRTGRTEAFF. The CDR3 nucleotides are TGTGCCAGCAGACGGACGGGGAGGACTGAAGCTTTCTTT.

This clonotype appeared many times. This chain joins TRBV12-3 or TRBV12-4 and TRBJ1-6; D remains ambiguous. CDR3 length equals 12 residues. Trimming took 4 bases from V and 9 from J, leaving 7 bases between them. The CDR3 is CASSSGVSPLHF. The CDR3 coding sequence is TGTGCCAGCAGTTCCGGGGTTTCACCCCTCCACTTT.